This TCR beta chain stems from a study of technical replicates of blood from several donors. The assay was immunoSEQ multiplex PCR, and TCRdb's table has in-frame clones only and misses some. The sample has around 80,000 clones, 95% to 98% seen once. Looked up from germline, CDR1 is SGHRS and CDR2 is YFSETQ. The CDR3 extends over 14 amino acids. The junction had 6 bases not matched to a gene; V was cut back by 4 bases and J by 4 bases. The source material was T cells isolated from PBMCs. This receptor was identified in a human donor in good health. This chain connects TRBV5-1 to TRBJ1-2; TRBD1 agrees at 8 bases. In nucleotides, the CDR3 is TGCGCCAGCAGCGACAGGGGAGGCGGCTATGGCTACACCTTC. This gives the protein CASSDRGGGYGYTF.